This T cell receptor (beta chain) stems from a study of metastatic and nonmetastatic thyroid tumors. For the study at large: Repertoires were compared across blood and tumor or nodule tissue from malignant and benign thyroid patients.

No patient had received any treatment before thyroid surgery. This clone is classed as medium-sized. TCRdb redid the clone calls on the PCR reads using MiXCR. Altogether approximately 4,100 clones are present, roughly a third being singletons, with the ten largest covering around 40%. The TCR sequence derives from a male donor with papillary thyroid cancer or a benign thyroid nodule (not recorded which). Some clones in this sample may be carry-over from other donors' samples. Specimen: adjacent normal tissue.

CDR3 DNA sequence: TGTGCCAGCAGCGAGGCGGGGGGGGCCTACAATGAGCAGTTCTTC. Its translation: CASSEAGGAYNEQFF. V is TRBV9 and J is TRBJ2-1, with 9 bases lining up with TRBD2. CDR1 and CDR2 (germline): SGDLS, YYNGEE. This CDR3 is 15 amino acids long. V trimming: 3 bases; J trimming: 2 bases; junction bases outside the gene matches: 3.